One T cell receptor beta chain is described in this entry. The sample is drawn from a study of blood T cell repertoires in COVID-19. Background on the study: Samples came from the United States, Italy and Spain, spanning acute and convalescent COVID-19. Sources were T cells, B-cell-depleted T cells, or PBMCs; the material itself was cDNA or gDNA.

The CDR3 sequence is 15 residues long. Germline CDR1 reads MNHNY; CDR2 reads SVGAGI (reference sequence). Trimming took 4 bases from V and 7 from J, leaving 19 bases between them. Methods used by the authors: Nucleated cell number was recorded as an estimate derived from reference gene primer amplification. Data came from immunoSEQ multiplex PCR; TCRdb stores just in-frame clones and leaves some out. V, J and clone size reflect that table, while D and trimming were determined from the DNA. This table holds about 350,000 clones, under 95% found once. V and J are TRBV6-6 and TRBJ1-1; D is possibly TRBD1 (5 bases). The TCR originated in a woman aged 18-29 years who had recovered from COVID-19. The sequencing input was peripheral blood. Written as DNA, the CDR3 is TGTGCCAGCAGTTCTCTGCGAACCGACAGTAATGAAGCTTTCTTT. Translation gives CASSSLRTDSNEAFF.